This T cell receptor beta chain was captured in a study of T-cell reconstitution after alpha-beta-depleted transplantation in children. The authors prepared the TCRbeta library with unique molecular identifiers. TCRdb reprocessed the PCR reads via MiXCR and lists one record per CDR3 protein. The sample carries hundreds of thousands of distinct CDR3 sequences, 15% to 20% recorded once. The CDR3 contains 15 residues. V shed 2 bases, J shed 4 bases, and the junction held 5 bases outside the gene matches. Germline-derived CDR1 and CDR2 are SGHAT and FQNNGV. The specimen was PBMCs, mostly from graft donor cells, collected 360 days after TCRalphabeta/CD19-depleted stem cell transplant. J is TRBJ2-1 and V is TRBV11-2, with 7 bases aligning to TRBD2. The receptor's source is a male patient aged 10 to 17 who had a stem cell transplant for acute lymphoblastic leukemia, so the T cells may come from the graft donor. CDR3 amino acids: CASSLYSGVYNEQFF. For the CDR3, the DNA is TGTGCCAGCAGCTTATACAGCGGGGTTTACAATGAGCAGTTCTTC.